This T cell receptor (beta chain) is from a study of cytomegalovirus exposure and HLA in healthy donors. Study details: The early release's HLA-typed donors yielded 65 million to 85 million unique TCRs.

It was with 60 Vbeta and 13 Jbeta primers that the PCR ran. Profiled with immunoSEQ multiplex PCR; TCRdb holds only in-frame clones, not every one. In the table there are about 130,000 clones, 80% of which are singletons. Findings and limits, study-wide: TCR beta V segments were, for the most part, productive about 87% or about 30% of the time in an earlier analysis. It was likely that a cluster of highly shared sequence variants was a sequencing artifact. Reportedly, a later analysis found an Asian-associated ancestry cluster had fewer N-insertions than the roughly 630-donor mean.

A word on this clone: Antigen: not known.

The V gene end was trimmed by 6 bases and the J gene end by 0 bases; junction bases not matched to a gene: 9. The CDR3 length is 17 residues. CDR1 is MDHEN, CDR2 SYDVKM, per germline. This receptor was taken from a middle-aged woman in good health and CMV-seronegative. Sequencing used PBMCs. V and J are TRBV28 and TRBJ2-7, with 12 positions matching TRBD1. This chain's CDR3 is CASSPRKGQGASYEQYF. DNA of the CDR3: TGTGCCAGCAGCCCGCGGAAGGGACAGGGGGCCTCCTACGAGCAGTACTTC.